This T cell receptor (beta chain) was obtained from a study of OX40 agonist ivuxolimab in advanced cancers. Study summary: Ivuxolimab, which patients received intravenously every 2 weeks, was dosed at 0.01 to 10 mg/kg.

Here immunoSEQ multiplex PCR was the method, and the copy in TCRdb shows in-frame clones only, minus some. The data show some 47,000 clones, 79% seen once. V lost 3 bases, J lost 2 bases, and 11 bases lay in between. Looked up from germline, CDR1 is SGHNT and CDR2 is YENEEA. This CDR3 spans 14 amino acids. The chain recombines TRBV11-3 with TRBJ2-7; maybe TRBD2 (7 bases). This specimen consisted of CD4+ or CD8+ T cells sorted from blood, obtained in a trial of the OX40 agonist ivuxolimab. The clonotype comes from an adult with an advanced solid tumor such as melanoma, head and neck, liver or kidney cancer. As DNA, the CDR3 is TGTGCCAGCAGCTTCGGGGGGCAGGCCTACGAGCAGTACTTC. This codes for CASSFGGQAYEQYF.